This TCR beta chain was captured in a study of cytomegalovirus exposure and HLA in healthy donors. Study-wide context: From 150 million to 200 million T cells, an earlier analysis saw under 140 million unique TCR beta sequences.

The table lists this clone with a count of one. Researchers ran the PCR with 60 Vbeta and 13 Jbeta primers. Data came from immunoSEQ multiplex PCR; TCRdb stores just in-frame clones and leaves some out. The data show roughly 170,000 clones, 75% to 85% seen once. Material for sequencing was PBMCs. The receptor was derived from a woman aged 30 to 39 in good health and CMV-seronegative.

CDR3 bases: TGTGCCAGCACGACCGGGGAGCTGTTTTTT. As protein: CASTTGELFF. The chain links TRBV7-9 to TRBJ2-2; D is unclear. The CDR3 loop spans 10 amino acids. Germline-derived CDR1 and CDR2 are SEHNR and FQNEAQ (reference sequence). Trimming removed 7 bases at V and 5 bases at J, with 2 bases between.